Below, one T cell receptor (beta chain) is given with its context. Each PCR replicate run on unsorted PBMC took in about 0.3 ug DNA, around 30,000 T cell genomes. In the study's own analysis: ImmunoSEQ gave junction-only sequences without quality scores, so filtering differed. TCRdb's copy holds only in-frame clones and misses some; the assay was immunoSEQ multiplex PCR. V and J calls plus clone size are reproduced from that table; the DNA served to infer D and trimming. This sample yields fewer than 600,000 clones, of which roughly three quarters are seen a single time; over 10% belongs to the top ten. Unsorted samples drew genomic DNA from tens of millions of PBMCs. The entry originates in a study of shared clonotypes between healthy human individuals. Study information: With ages of 18 to 49, the donors were a couple of women and a few men.

The germline gives CDR1 SNHLY, CDR2 FYNNEI. Losses at the gene ends were 1 base for V and 3 bases for J; bases not matched to a gene: 5. The CDR3 has 15 residues. Material: PBMCs. V is TRBV2 and J is TRBJ2-5, with 7 bases identical to TRBD2. This sequence was found in a middle-aged woman in good health. Some clones in this sample may be carry-over from other donors' samples. DNA for the CDR3: TGTGCCAGCAGTGAAGACAGCGGGGCGGAAGAGACCCAGTACTTC. Translated: CASSEDSGAEETQYF.